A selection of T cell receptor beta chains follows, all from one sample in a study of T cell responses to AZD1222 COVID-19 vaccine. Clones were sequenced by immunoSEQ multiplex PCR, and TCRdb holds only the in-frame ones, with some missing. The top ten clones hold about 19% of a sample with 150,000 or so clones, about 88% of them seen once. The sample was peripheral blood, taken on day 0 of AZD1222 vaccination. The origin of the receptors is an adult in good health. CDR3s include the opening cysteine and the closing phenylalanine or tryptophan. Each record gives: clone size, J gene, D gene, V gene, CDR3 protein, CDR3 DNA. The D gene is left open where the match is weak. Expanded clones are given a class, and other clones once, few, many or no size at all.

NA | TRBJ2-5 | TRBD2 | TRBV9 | CASSVVGLRGSQETQYF | TGTGCCAGCAGCGTAGTGGGTTTGCGGGGGAGCCAAGAGACCCAGTACTTC
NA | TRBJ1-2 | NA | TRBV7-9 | CACAGPREGYGYTF | TGTGCCTGTGCCGGGCCCCGGGAGGGCTATGGCTACACCTTC
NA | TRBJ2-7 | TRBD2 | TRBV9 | CASTLGAGGLLNPHEQYF | TGTGCCAGCACTCTAGGAGCGGGGGGGCTACTGAATCCCCACGAGCAGTACTTC
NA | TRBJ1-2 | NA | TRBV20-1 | CSASVVGDNYGYTF | TGCAGTGCTAGTGTTGTAGGGGATAATTATGGCTACACCTTC
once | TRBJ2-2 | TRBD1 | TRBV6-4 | CASRPGTENTGELFF | TGTGCCAGTCGGCCCGGGACAGAGAACACCGGGGAGCTGTTTTTT
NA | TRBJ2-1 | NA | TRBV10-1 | CASNNNSRAWSYNEQFF | TGCGCCAGCAACAATAACAGCAGGGCGTGGTCCTACAATGAGCAGTTCTTC
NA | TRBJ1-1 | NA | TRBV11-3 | CASSLTGLGNTEAFF | TGTGCCAGCAGCTTAACAGGGCTGGGGAACACTGAAGCTTTCTTT
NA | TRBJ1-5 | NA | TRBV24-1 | CATRGRVNQPQHF | TGTGCCACACGCGGGCGGGTTAATCAGCCCCAGCATTTT
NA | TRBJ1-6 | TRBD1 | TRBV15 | CATGTGIYSPLHF | TGTGCCACCGGGACAGGGATTTATTCACCCCTCCACTTT
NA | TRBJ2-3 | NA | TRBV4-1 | CASSQDKRGRLDTQYF | TGCGCCAGCAGCCAAGACAAACGGGGCCGGCTAGATACGCAGTATTTT
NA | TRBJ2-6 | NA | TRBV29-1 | CSVELSPGANVLTF | TGCAGCGTTGAATTAAGTCCTGGGGCCAACGTCCTGACTTTC
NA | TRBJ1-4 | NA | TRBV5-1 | CASSSRGGGEKLFF | TGCGCCAGCAGCAGCAGGGGCGGCGGTGAAAAACTGTTTTTT
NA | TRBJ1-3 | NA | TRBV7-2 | CASSLQWGGGNTIYF | TGTGCCAGCAGCTTACAATGGGGCGGGGGAAACACCATATATTTT
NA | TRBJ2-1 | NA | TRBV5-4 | CASSPDLNPYNEQFF | TGTGCCAGCAGCCCGGACCTGAACCCCTACAATGAGCAGTTCTTC
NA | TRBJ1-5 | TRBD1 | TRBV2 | CASSGPGGEYQPQHF | TGTGCCAGCAGTGGCCCAGGGGGAGAGTATCAGCCCCAGCATTTT
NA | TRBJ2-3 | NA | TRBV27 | CASRRTGGTDTQYF | TGTGCCAGCAGAAGGACGGGAGGCACAGATACGCAGTATTTT
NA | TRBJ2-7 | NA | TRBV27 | CASSPTGGGFYEQYF | TGTGCCAGCAGTCCCACGGGCGGGGGCTTCTACGAGCAGTACTTC
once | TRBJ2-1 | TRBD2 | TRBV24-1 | CATLAGGTHEQFF | TGTGCCACTTTAGCGGGGGGCACCCATGAGCAGTTCTTC
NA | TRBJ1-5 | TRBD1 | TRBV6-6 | CASNRAGGALGSNQPQHF | TGTGCCAGCAATCGGGCAGGGGGCGCTTTAGGTAGCAATCAGCCCCAGCATTTT
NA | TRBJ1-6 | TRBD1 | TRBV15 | CATSKGTGWNSPLHF | TGTGCCACCAGCAAAGGGACAGGGTGGAATTCACCCCTCCACTTT
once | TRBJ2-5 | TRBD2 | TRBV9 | CASSVGGTTTYQETQYF | TGTGCCAGCAGCGTAGGAGGGACTACAACGTACCAAGAGACCCAGTACTTC
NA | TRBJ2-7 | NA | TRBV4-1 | CASSQLRVIRGHSYEQYF | TGCGCCAGCAGCCAACTCCGGGTTATAAGGGGACACTCCTACGAGCAGTACTTC
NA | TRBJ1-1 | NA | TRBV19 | CASSMHGGAFF | TGTGCCAGTAGTATGCATGGGGGAGCTTTCTTT
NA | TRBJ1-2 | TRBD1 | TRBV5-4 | CASSSLTRDSRNYGYTF | TGTGCCAGCAGCTCCCTGACCCGGGACAGTAGAAACTATGGCTACACCTTC
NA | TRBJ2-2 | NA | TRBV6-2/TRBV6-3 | CASSRGPGRQDTGELFF | TGTGCCAGCAGCAGAGGTCCGGGACGGCAGGACACCGGGGAGCTGTTTTTT
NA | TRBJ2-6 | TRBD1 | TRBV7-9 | CASSFVDRGFAGANVLTF | TGTGCCAGCAGCTTTGTGGACAGGGGTTTCGCTGGGGCCAACGTCCTGACTTTC
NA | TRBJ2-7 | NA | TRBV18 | CASSPMASPYEQYF | TGTGCCAGCTCACCAATGGCCAGTCCCTACGAGCAGTACTTC
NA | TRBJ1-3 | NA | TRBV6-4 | CASSDASEWSSGNTIYF | TGTGCCAGCAGTGACGCTTCAGAATGGAGCTCTGGAAACACCATATATTTT
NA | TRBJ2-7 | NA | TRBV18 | CASSNKDQRGYEQYF | TGTGCCAGCTCAAATAAGGACCAACGGGGCTACGAGCAGTACTTC
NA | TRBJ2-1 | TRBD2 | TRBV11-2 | CASRRPSGDEQFF | TGTGCCAGCAGACGTCCTAGCGGCGATGAGCAGTTCTTC